The source of this T cell receptor beta chain is a study of T cells after yellow fever vaccination. Across the study: Some fractions had low cell numbers, and these were prepared with SMART-Seq v4 Ultra Low Input. The study, taken as a whole, reports: Weaker, the secondary response had a peak occurring faster, on day 5 versus 15.

One entry per CDR3 protein results from TCRdb running MiXCR on the 5' RACE reads. Among 500,000 to 650,000 distinct CDR3 sequences listed, 9% to 15% were seen once. Turning to this clonotype: What it recognizes is unknown.

V was cut by 3 bases and J by 2 bases, with 7 bases left in between. There are 12 residues in the CDR3. Germline CDR1 and CDR2: DFQATT and SNEGSKA (reference sequence). The sequencing here drew on PBMCs, taken on the day of the yellow fever booster vaccination. The rearrangement links TRBV20-1 to TRBJ1-2; D is unresolved. The TCR comes from a man between 25 and 39 years old who received the YFV17D yellow fever vaccine. The CDR3 DNA reads as TGCAGTGCTAGGACGACCAACTATGGCTACACCTTC. It specifies CSARTTNYGYTF.